Following are 20 T cell receptor beta chains from one sample sequenced in a study of shared clonotypes between healthy human individuals. TCRdb keeps only in-frame clones here, not all; method: immunoSEQ multiplex PCR. The data show 1.6 million or so clones, with around 95% seen just once and roughly 1.2% held by the top ten. The sample comprised naive CD4+ T cells sorted from blood. Specified subset: CD45RA+ positively selected. The source is a man under 40 in good health.

The J gene is TRBJ2-5, the V gene TRBV18, with D unresolved. Germline V CDR1 and CDR2: KGHSH, LQKENI. The CDR3 has 12 residues. The germline V and J ends were trimmed by 6 bases and 5 bases, with 10 bases remaining between them. For the CDR3, the DNA is TGTGCCAGCTCTCTCAAGAGGGAGACCCAGTACTTC. Its translation is CASSLKRETQYF.

CDR3 sequence reads: CASRSQGALNTEAFF. The CDR3 nucleotides read TGTGCCAGCAGGTCTCAGGGGGCTTTGAACACTGAAGCTTTCTTT. The chain employs TRBV5-4 and TRBJ1-1; 8 nucleotides agree with TRBD1. The CDR3 length is 15 residues. Germline V lookup: CDR1 SGHNT, CDR2 YYREEE (reference sequence). V trimming: 5 bases; J trimming: 0 bases; junction bases outside the gene matches: 6. The full variable domain, its missing parts supplied by reference TRBV5-4 and TRBJ1-1, is ETGVTQSPTHLIKTRGQQVTLRCSSQSGHNTVSWYQQALGQGPQFIFQYYREEENGRGNFPPRFSGLQFPNYSSELNVNALELDDSALYLCASRSQGALNTEAFFGQGTRLTVV.

The gene calls are TRBV28 and TRBJ2-7; D is perhaps TRBD1 (6 bases). V lost 7 bases to trimming and J lost 6 bases, with 13 bases between them. The CDR3 covers 12 residues. Per germline, CDR1 MDHEN and CDR2 SYDVKM. CDR3 region: CASTLRGGEQYF. DNA for the CDR3: TGTGCCAGCACTCTCCGAGGGGGCGAGCAGTACTTC.

In DNA form, the CDR3 reads TGTGCCAGCAGCCGCGCCCGGGACCCGAGTCACATTCAGTACTTC. Translating it yields CASSRARDPSHIQYF. The rearrangement uses TRBV11-2 and TRBJ2-4, with D perhaps given as TRBD1 or TRBD2 (5 bases each). This CDR3 region has 15 residues. Deletions cut 5 bases from V and 8 bases from J, with 19 bases between. CDR1 and CDR2 (germline): SGHAT, FQNNGV. Based on the CDR3 plus reference TRBV11-2 and TRBJ2-4, the full variable domain is EAGVAQSPRYKIIEKRQSVAFWCNPISGHATLYWYQQILGQGPKLLIQFQNNGVVDDSQLPKDRFSAERLKGVDSTLKIQPAKLEDSAVYLCASSRARDPSHIQYFGAGTRLSVL.

V gene TRBV9 combines with J gene TRBJ2-7; either TRBD1 or TRBD2 may fit D (6 bases each). The V gene's germline CDR1 is SGDLS and CDR2 YYNGEE. V lost 0 bases to trimming and J lost 6 bases, with 13 bases between them. The CDR3 covers 14 residues. The CDR3 loop reads CASSVALEGGEQYF. For the CDR3, the DNA is TGTGCCAGCAGCGTAGCGCTGGAGGGGGGCGAGCAGTACTTC.

This clone was recorded only once. CDR3 residues: CASTLVPSYGYTF. For the CDR3, the DNA is TGTGCCAGCACCTTGGTCCCGAGCTATGGCTACACCTTC. The chain links TRBV2 to TRBJ1-2; D gene uncertain. From germline, CDR1 is SNHLY and CDR2 FYNNEI. CDR3 length: 13 amino acids. Trimming pared 7 bases from V and 4 bases from J, leaving 13 bases between.

V usage is TRBV28 and J usage is TRBJ1-1; unclear D gene. CDR3 size: 14 residues. The germline V gene has CDR1 MDHEN and CDR2 SYDVKM. V was cut by 3 bases and J by 1 base, with 9 bases left in between. CDR3 amino acids: CASSLSEANTEAFF. In DNA form, the CDR3 reads TGTGCCAGCAGTTTGAGTGAAGCGAACACTGAAGCTTTCTTT.

The CDR3 is CASSDPGPYEQYF. CDR3 in DNA: TGTGCCAGCAGTGATCCGGGTCCCTACGAGCAGTACTTC. V usage is TRBV2 and J usage is TRBJ2-7; D ambiguous. Germline CDR1 SNHLY, CDR2 FYNNEI. CDR3 length equals 13 residues. Trimming shortened V by 3 bases and J by 2 bases, and 8 bases separated the two germline ends.

The chain employs TRBV28 and TRBJ1-1; 9 nucleotides agree with TRBD1. The CDR3 has 16 residues. From germline, CDR1 is MDHEN and CDR2 SYDVKM. The V and J ends lost 5 bases and 5 bases, in that order; junction bases with no gene match: 12. The CDR3 sequence is CASSLTPGTGWTEAFF. Written as DNA, the CDR3 is TGTGCCAGCAGTCTCACTCCCGGGACAGGGTGGACTGAAGCTTTCTTT.

The chain couples TRBV11-2 to TRBJ2-3; D perhaps matches TRBD1 (6 bases). V shed 4 bases and J shed 0 bases, with 20 bases lying between them. This CDR3 is built from 18 residues. The germline gives CDR1 SGHAT, CDR2 FQNNGV. The CDR3 here is CASSYSGTPVGSTDTQYF. DNA for the CDR3: TGTGCCAGCAGCTACTCCGGGACACCGGTTGGGAGCACAGATACGCAGTATTTT.

CDR3 region: CASSQVPYTDTQYF. CDR3 sequence (DNA): TGCGCCAGCAGCCAAGTTCCATACACAGATACGCAGTATTTT. The chain links TRBV4-1 to TRBJ2-3; D remains ambiguous. Deletions cut 1 base from V and 2 bases from J, with 7 bases between. CDR3 length equals 14 residues. Looked up from germline, CDR1 is MGHRA and CDR2 is YSYEKL.

The chain has TRBV7-9 and TRBJ2-1; 11 bases are a match to TRBD2. The trim removed 2 bases at V and 7 bases at J, leaving 13 bases unmatched. Germline lookup yields CDR1 SEHNR and CDR2 FQNEAQ (reference sequence). The CDR3 is made up of 18 amino acids. The CDR3 sequence is CASSLRWLAGGHSNEQFF. In DNA form, the CDR3 reads TGTGCCAGCAGCTTAAGGTGGCTAGCGGGAGGACATTCAAATGAGCAGTTCTTC.

This CDR3 is CASSPRSWYGYTF. The CDR3 DNA reads TGTGCCAGCAGCCCAAGGAGCTGGTATGGCTACACCTTC. The chain links TRBV5-6 to TRBJ1-2, with D unclear. Germline V lookup: CDR1 SGHDT, CDR2 YYEEEE. Trimming took off 4 bases at V and 5 bases at J, with 12 bases between the two ends. This CDR3 region has 13 residues.

The gene calls are TRBV28 and TRBJ2-7; the D is unclear. CDR1 and CDR2 from the germline V gene are MDHEN and SYDVKM. The V gene lost 5 bases and the J gene lost 0 bases, with 11 bases spanning the gap. The CDR3 spans 14 residues. The CDR3 region is CASSGPASSYEQYF. The CDR3 coding sequence is TGTGCCAGCAGTGGGCCGGCCAGCTCCTACGAGCAGTACTTC.

In the case of this clone: Other DNA sequences in the sample encode the same CDR3. This chain joins TRBV9 and TRBJ1-4; D is unclear. Trimming removed 0 bases at V and 8 bases at J, with 14 bases between. The CDR3 is 15 residues long. The V gene's germline CDR1 is SGDLS and CDR2 YYNGEE. CDR3 bases: TGTGCCAGCAGCGTAGGTACGGGCCGGGGAGAAAAACTGTTTTTT. Protein sequence: CASSVGTGRGEKLFF. The variable domain in full, with the rest retrieved from reference TRBV9 and TRBJ1-4, is DSGVTQTPKHLITATGQRVTLRCSPRSGDLSVYWYQQSLDQGLQFLIQYYNGEERAKGNILERFSAQQFPDLHSELNLSSLELGDSALYFCASSVGTGRGEKLFFGSGTQLSVL.

The chain has TRBV7-9 and TRBJ1-1; tentative D call: TRBD1 (5 bases). The V and J ends lost 2 bases and 8 bases respectively, with 12 bases between them. This CDR3 spans 13 amino acids. Per germline, CDR1 SEHNR and CDR2 FQNEAQ (reference sequence). The CDR3 sequence is CASSLTLGGEAFF. The CDR3 DNA follows: TGTGCCAGCAGCTTAACCCTGGGGGGGGAAGCTTTCTTT.

This chain joins TRBV7-2 and TRBJ2-6; no reliable D call. The CDR3 extends over 15 amino acids. The V gene's germline CDR1 is SGHTA and CDR2 FQGNSA. The V end was cut by 1 base, the J end by 2 bases, with 6 bases between. The CDR3 spells CASSLDSAGANVLTF. The DNA of the CDR3 is TGTGCCAGCAGCTTAGATTCAGCTGGGGCCAACGTCCTGACTTTC.

This chain joins TRBV28 and TRBJ2-3; 11 bases are shared with TRBD2. Germline assignment: CDR1 MDHEN and CDR2 SYDVKM. The CDR3 has 16 amino acids. V was pared by 3 bases and J by 2 bases, with 4 bases of the junction left unmatched. This CDR3 reads CASSFSGRAPTDTQYF. Here the CDR3 DNA reads TGTGCCAGCAGTTTTAGCGGGAGGGCCCCCACAGATACGCAGTATTTT.

This clone came up once. The V and J genes are TRBV7-8 and TRBJ2-1; D could derive from TRBD1 or TRBD2 (5 bases each). Germline V gene lookup returns CDR1 SGHVS and CDR2 FQNEAQ. V was clipped by 0 bases and J by 0 bases, with 12 bases between them. The length of the CDR3 is 17 residues. CDR3 DNA sequence: TGTGCCAGCAGCTTAGCGGGGGTCCTCGGCTCCTACAATGAGCAGTTCTTC. Protein product: CASSLAGVLGSYNEQFF.

This clone was seen a single time. V gene TRBV18 combines with J gene TRBJ2-5; 10 nucleotides line up with TRBD2. Germline CDR1 is KGHSH and CDR2 is LQKENI. CDR3 size: 17 residues. V trimming: 1 base; J trimming: 0 bases; junction bases outside the gene matches: 5. CDR3 residues: CASSPLPSGGYQETQYF. DNA for the CDR3: TGTGCCAGCTCACCACTTCCTAGCGGGGGTTACCAAGAGACCCAGTACTTC.